This record looks at one T cell receptor (beta chain) sequence and its context. What it binds is not known. This sample was included in a study of cytomegalovirus exposure and HLA in healthy donors. Notes on the study in general: TRBV6-2, TRBV6-3 and other indistinguishable V segments were excluded. TCR beta sequences reportedly predicted most subjects' HLA-A and HLA-B alleles accurately. An Asian-associated ancestry cluster reportedly showed fewer N-insertions than the approximately 700-donor mean in a later analysis.

PCR was performed using 60 Vbeta and 13 Jbeta primers. Clones were sequenced by immunoSEQ multiplex PCR, and TCRdb holds only the in-frame ones, with some missing. The sample has under 200,000 clones, approximately 80% seen once. The CDR3 consists of 15 residues. J lost 0 bases, V lost 4 bases, and 3 bases had no gene match. Germline loops: CDR1 SGHNT, CDR2 YYREEE (reference sequence). This sequence originates from a man aged 18 to 30 in good health and CMV-seropositive. This rearrangement joins TRBV5-4 to TRBJ2-1, with 8 nucleotides matching TRBD1. Sequencing was carried out using PBMCs. The CDR3 region is CASSTGTGSYNEQFF. The CDR3 DNA is TGTGCCAGCAGCACCGGGACAGGCTCCTACAATGAGCAGTTCTTC.